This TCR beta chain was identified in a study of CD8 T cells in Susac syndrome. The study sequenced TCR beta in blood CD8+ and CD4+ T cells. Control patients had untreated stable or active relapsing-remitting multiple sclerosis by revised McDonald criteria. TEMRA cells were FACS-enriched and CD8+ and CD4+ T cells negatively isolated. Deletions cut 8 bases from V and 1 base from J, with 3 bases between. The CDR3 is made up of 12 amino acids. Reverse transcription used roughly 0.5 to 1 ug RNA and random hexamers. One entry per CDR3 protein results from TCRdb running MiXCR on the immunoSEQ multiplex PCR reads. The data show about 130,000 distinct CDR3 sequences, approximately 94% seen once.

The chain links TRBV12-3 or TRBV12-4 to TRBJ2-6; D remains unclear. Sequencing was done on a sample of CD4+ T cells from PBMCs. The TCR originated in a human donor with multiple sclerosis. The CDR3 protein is CASWSGANVLTF. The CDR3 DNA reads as TGTGCCAGCTGGTCTGGGGCCAACGTCCTGACTTTC.